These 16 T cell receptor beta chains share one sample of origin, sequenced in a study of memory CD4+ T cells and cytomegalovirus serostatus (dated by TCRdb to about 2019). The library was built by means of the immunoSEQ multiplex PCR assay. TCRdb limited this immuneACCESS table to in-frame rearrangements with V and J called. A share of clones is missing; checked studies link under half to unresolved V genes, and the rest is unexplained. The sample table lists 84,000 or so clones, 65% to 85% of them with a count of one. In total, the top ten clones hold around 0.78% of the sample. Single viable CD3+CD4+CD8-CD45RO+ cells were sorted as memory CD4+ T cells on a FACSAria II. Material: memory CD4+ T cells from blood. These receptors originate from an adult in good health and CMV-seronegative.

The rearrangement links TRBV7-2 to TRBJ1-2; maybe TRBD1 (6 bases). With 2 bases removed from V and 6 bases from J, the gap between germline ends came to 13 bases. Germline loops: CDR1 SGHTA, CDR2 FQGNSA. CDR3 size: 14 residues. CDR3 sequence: CASSLSPSGDGYTF. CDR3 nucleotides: TGTGCCAGCAGCTTATCCCCCTCAGGGGATGGCTACACCTTC.

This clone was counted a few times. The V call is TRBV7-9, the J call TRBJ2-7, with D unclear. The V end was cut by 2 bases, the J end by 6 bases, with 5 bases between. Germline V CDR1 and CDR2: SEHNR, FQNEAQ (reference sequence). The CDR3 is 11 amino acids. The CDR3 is CASSLTAEQYF. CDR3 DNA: TGTGCCAGCAGCTTAACAGCCGAGCAGTACTTC. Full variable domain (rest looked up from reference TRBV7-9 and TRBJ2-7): DTGVSQNPRHKITKRGQNVTFRCDPISEHNRLYWYRQTLGQGPEFLTYFQNEAQLEKSRLLSDRFSAERPKGSFSTLEIQRTEQGDSAMYLCASSLTAEQYFGPGTRLTVT.

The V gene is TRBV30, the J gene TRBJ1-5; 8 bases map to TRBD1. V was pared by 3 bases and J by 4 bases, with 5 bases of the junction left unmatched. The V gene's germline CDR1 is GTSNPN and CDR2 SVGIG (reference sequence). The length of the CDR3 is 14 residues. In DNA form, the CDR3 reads TGTGCCTGGAGCCGGACAGGGATGAATCAGCCCCAGCATTTT. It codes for CAWSRTGMNQPQHF.

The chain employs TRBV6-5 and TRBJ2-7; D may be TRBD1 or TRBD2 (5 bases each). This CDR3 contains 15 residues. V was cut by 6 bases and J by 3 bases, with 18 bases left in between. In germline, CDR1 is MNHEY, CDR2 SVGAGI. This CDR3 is CASRPAGTDHYEQYF. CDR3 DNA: TGTGCCAGCAGACCGGCCGGGACGGATCACTACGAGCAGTACTTC.

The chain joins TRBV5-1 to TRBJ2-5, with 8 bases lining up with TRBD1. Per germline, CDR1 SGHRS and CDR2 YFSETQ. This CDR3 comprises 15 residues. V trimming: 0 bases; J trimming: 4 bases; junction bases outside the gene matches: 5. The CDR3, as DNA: TGCGCCAGCAGCTTGGCGGGGACAGGCGGAGAGACCCAGTACTTC. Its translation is CASSLAGTGGETQYF.

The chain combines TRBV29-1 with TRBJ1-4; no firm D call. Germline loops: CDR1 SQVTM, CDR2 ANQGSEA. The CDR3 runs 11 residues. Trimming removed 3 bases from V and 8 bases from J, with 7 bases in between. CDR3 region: CSVEEWEKLFF. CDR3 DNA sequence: TGCAGCGTTGAGGAGTGGGAAAAACTGTTTTTT.

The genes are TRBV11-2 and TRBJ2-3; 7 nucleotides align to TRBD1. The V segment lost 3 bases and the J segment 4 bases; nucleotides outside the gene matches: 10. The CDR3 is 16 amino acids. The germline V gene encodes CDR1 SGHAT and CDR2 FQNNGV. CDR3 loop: CASSFSTGRASDTQYF. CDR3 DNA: TGTGCCAGCAGCTTTTCGACAGGGCGAGCTTCAGATACGCAGTATTTT.

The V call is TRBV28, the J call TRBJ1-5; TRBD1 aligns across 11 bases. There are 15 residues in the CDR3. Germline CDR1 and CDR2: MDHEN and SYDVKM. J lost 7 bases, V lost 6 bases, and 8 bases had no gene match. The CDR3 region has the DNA TGTGCCAGCAGCCCCGGGACAGGGGGTAGCCAGCCCCAGCATTTT. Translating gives CASSPGTGGSQPQHF.

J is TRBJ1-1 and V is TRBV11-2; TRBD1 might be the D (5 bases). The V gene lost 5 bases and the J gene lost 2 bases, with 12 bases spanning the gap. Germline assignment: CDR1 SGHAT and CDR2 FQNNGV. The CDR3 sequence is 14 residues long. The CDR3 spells CASSRSGANTEAFF. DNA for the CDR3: TGTGCCAGCAGCCGAAGCGGGGCCAACACTGAAGCTTTCTTT.

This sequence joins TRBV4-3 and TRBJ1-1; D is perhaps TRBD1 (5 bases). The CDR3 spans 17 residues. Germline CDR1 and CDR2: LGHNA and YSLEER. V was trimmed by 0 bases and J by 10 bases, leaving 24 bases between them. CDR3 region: CASSQDQYRTLERGAFF. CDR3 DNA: TGCGCCAGCAGCCAAGATCAGTACAGGACTTTGGAACGAGGAGCTTTCTTT.

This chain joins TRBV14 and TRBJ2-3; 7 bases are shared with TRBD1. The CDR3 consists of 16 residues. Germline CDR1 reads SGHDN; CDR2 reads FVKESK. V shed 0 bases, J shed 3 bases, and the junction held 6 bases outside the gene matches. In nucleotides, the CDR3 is TGTGCCAGCAGCCAAGACCGAGGGGGCAGTACAGATACGCAGTATTTT. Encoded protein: CASSQDRGGSTDTQYF.

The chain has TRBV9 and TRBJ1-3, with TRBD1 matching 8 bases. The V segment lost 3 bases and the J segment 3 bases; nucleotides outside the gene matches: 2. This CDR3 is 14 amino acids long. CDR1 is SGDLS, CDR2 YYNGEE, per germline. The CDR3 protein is CASSGTGIGNTIYF. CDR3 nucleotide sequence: TGTGCCAGCAGCGGGACAGGGATTGGAAACACCATATATTTT. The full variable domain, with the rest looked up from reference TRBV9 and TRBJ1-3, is DSGVTQTPKHLITATGQRVTLRCSPRSGDLSVYWYQQSLDQGLQFLIQYYNGEERAKGNILERFSAQQFPDLHSELNLSSLELGDSALYFCASSGTGIGNTIYFGEGSWLTVV.

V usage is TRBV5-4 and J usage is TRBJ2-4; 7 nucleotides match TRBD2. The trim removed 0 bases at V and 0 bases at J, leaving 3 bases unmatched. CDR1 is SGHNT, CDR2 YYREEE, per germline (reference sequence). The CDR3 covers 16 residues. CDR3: CASSLAAGVAKNIQYF. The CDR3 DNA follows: TGTGCCAGCAGCTTGGCGGCGGGGGTAGCCAAAAACATTCAGTACTTC.

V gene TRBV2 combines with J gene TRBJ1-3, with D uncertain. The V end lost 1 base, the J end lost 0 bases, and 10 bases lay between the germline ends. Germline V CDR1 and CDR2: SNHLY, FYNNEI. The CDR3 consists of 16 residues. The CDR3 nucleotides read TGTGCCAGCAGTGAAGGGGGAAACATCTCTGGAAACACCATATATTTT. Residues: CASSEGGNISGNTIYF.

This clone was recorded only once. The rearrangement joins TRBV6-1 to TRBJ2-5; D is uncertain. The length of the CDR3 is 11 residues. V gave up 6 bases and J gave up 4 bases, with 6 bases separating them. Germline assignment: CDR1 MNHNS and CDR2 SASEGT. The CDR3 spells CASRDGETQYF. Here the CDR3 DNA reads TGTGCCAGCAGGGACGGAGAGACCCAGTACTTC.

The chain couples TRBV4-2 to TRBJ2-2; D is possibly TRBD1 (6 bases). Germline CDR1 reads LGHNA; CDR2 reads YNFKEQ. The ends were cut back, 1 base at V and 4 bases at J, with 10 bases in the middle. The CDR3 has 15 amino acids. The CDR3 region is CASSQVGRGTGELFF. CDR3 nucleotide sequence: TGTGCCAGCAGCCAAGTGGGCAGGGGCACCGGGGAGCTGTTTTTT.